This TCR beta chain was recovered during a study of T cell responses to AZD1222 COVID-19 vaccine. Clones were sequenced by immunoSEQ multiplex PCR, and TCRdb holds only the in-frame ones, with some missing. The table lists about 140,000 clones, over 85% of them singletons. Germline CDR1 LNHDA, CDR2 SQIVND (reference sequence). V was trimmed by 5 bases and J by 3 bases, leaving 14 bases between them. The CDR3 length is 15 residues. Study observations and caveats: The CD4 TCRs associated with vaccination extended across spike and predominated at 160-218 and 743-854. All repertoire sampling was performed exclusively after the peak T cell response.

As regards this clone: Its antigen is not identified.

The source was peripheral blood, collected on day 0 of MenACWY control vaccination. V usage is TRBV19 and J usage is TRBJ1-5; D might be TRBD1 (5 bases). This clonotype was sampled from an adult in good health. This CDR3 is CASSPKGKPNQPQHF. CDR3 nucleotides: TGTGCCAGTAGTCCCAAGGGGAAACCCAATCAGCCCCAGCATTTT.